A selection of T cell receptor beta chains follows, all from one sample in a study of CD8 T cells in Susac syndrome. TCRdb re-called the immunoSEQ multiplex PCR reads through MiXCR, storing one row per CDR3 protein. The sample includes roughly 180,000 distinct CDR3 sequences, approximately 94% of them seen just once. Specimen: CD4+ T cells from PBMCs. All receptors come from a human donor in good health. The CDR3 runs from the conserved cysteine through the conserved F or W. D genes are given only for firm matches. Expanded clones are given a class, and other clones once, few, many or no size at all.

clone size	CDR3 length	V gene	D gene	J gene	CDR3 DNA	CDR3 protein
NA	12	TRBV9	NA	TRBJ2-5	TGTGCCAGCAGCGTAAATGAGGAGACCCAGTACTTC	CASSVNEETQYF
NA	13	TRBV7-8	NA	TRBJ2-7	TGTGCCAGCAGCTTAGTCGGGGAGTTAGGGCAGTACTTC	CASSLVGELGQYF
NA	16	TRBV24-1	TRBD2	TRBJ2-7	TGTGCCACCAGTGATGGACTAGCGGGAGGGGACTACGAGCAGTACTTC	CATSDGLAGGDYEQYF
NA	13	TRBV20-1	TRBD1	TRBJ1-4	TGCAGTGCCGGGGGACAGGGCGGCGAAAAACTGTTTTTT	CSAGGQGGEKLFF
NA	15	TRBV4-2	NA	TRBJ1-1	TGTGCCAGCAGCCAAAGACTTTCAGGAGAGACTGAAGCTTTCTTT	CASSQRLSGETEAFF
NA	15	TRBV28	NA	TRBJ2-1	TGTGCCAGCAGTTCAACAGGGACCTCCTACAATGAGCAGTTCTTC	CASSSTGTSYNEQFF
NA	13	TRBV7-9	NA	TRBJ1-5	TGTGCCAGCAGCTCGGCCGGGAATCAGCCCCAGCATTTT	CASSSAGNQPQHF
NA	14	TRBV29-1	NA	TRBJ1-5	TGCAGCGTACTTGGAGGGGGGGATAACCCGCCCCAGCATTTT	CSVLGGGDNPPQHF
NA	16	TRBV28	TRBD1	TRBJ2-5	TGTGCCAGCACCTCAAGGGACAGGGGGTACCAAGAGACCCAGTACTTC	CASTSRDRGYQETQYF
NA	16	TRBV20-1	TRBD2	TRBJ2-7	TGCAGTGCTAGCGGTTTAGGTTTCGGGGGGGACTACGAGCAGTACTTC	CSASGLGFGGDYEQYF
NA	16	TRBV7-9	TRBD1	TRBJ2-3	TGTGCCAGCAGCTATCCAACAGGGGGTGAGACAGATACGCAGTATTTT	CASSYPTGGETDTQYF
NA	13	TRBV20-1	NA	TRBJ1-2	TGCAGTGCTAGCGAGGGTGCAAACTATGGCTACACCTTC	CSASEGANYGYTF
NA	14	TRBV21-1	NA	TRBJ1-5	TGTGCCAGCAGCAAGCGACAGAGCAATCAGCCCCAGCATTTT	CASSKRQSNQPQHF
NA	12	TRBV7-9	NA	TRBJ1-2	TGTGCCAGCAGCTTACGGCCTGATGGCTACACCTTC	CASSLRPDGYTF
NA	15	TRBV29-1	NA	TRBJ1-1	TGCAGCGTTGGGCTACGACAGGCATTGAACACTGAAGCTTTCTTT	CSVGLRQALNTEAFF
once	16	TRBV7-8	NA	TRBJ2-1	TGTGCCAGCAGCTTAGGAAACGGTTTCAACTACAATGAGCAGTTCTTC	CASSLGNGFNYNEQFF
NA	13	TRBV30	NA	TRBJ1-2	TGTGCCTGGAGCCTCGCGGTTAACTATGGCTACACCTTC	CAWSLAVNYGYTF
NA	13	TRBV5-1	TRBD1	TRBJ2-7	TGCGCCAGCAGCTTGGAGGACAGGGGGAAACAGTACTTC	CASSLEDRGKQYF
NA	12	TRBV28	NA	TRBJ2-7	TGTGCCAGCAGTTTGAGCTCCTACGAGCAGTACTTC	CASSLSSYEQYF
NA	17	TRBV24-1	TRBD2	TRBJ2-2	TGTGCCACCAGTGATCCCCGGACTAGCGGGAGTACCGGGGAGCTGTTTTTT	CATSDPRTSGSTGELFF
NA	12	TRBV18	NA	TRBJ1-2	TGTGCCAGCTCGTCGGACACTGGGGGCTACACCTTC	CASSSDTGGYTF
NA	13	TRBV5-4	NA	TRBJ1-2	TGTGCCAGCAGCCCAGCAGGGAACTATGGCTACACCTTC	CASSPAGNYGYTF